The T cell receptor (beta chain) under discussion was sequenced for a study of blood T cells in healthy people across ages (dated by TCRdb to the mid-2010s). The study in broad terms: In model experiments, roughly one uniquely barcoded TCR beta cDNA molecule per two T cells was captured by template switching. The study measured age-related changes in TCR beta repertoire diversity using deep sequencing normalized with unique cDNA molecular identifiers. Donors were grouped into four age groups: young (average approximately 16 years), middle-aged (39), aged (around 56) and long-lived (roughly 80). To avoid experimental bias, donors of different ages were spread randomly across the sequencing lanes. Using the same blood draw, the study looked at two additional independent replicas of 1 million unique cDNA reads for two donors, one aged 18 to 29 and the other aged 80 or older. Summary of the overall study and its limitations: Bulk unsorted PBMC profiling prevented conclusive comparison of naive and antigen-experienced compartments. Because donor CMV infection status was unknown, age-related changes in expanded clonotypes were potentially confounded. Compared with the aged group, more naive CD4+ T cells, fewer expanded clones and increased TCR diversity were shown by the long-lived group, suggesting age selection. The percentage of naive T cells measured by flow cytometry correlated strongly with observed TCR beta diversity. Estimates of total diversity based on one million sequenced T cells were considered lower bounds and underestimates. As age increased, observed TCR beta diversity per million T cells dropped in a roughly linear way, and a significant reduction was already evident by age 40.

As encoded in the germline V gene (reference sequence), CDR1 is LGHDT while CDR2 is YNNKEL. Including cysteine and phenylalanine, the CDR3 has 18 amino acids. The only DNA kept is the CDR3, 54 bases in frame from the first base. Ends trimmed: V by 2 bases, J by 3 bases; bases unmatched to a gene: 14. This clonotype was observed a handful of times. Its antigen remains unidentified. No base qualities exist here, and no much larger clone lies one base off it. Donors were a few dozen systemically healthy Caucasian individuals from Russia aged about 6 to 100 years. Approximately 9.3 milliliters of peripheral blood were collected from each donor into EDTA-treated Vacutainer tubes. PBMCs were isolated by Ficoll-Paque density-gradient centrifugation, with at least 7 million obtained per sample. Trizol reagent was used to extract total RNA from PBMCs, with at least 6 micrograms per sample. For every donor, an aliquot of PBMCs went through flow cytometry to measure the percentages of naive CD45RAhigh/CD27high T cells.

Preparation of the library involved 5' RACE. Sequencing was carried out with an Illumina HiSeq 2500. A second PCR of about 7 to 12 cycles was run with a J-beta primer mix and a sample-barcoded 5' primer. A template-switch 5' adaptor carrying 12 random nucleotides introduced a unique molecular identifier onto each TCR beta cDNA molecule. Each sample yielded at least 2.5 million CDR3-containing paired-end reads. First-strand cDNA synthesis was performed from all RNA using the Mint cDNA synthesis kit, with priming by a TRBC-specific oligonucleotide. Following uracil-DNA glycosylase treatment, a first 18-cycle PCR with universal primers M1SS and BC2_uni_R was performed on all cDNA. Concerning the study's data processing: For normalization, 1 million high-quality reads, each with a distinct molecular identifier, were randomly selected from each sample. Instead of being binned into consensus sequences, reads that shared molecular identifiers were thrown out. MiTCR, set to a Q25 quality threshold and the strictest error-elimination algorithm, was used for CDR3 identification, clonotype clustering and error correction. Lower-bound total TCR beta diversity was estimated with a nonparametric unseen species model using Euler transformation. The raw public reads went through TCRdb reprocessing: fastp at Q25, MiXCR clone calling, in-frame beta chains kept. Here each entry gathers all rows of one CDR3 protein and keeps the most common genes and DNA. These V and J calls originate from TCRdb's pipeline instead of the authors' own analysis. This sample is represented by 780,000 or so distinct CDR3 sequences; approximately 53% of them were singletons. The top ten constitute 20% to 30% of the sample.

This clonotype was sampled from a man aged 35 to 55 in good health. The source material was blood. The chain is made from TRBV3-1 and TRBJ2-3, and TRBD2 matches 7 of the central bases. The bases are TGTGCCAGCAGCCAAAAAAGCGTCCTAGCGGTCGGTACAGATACGCAGTATTTT. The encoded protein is CASSQKSVLAVGTDTQYF.